A selection of T cell receptor beta chains follows, all from one sample in a study of blood T cell repertoires in COVID-19. Clones were read by immunoSEQ multiplex PCR, and TCRdb kept only the in-frame ones, dropping some. Of around 270,000 clones in the sample, around four fifths are singletons; the top ten hold 4.2%. Material: peripheral blood. The source is a man aged 55 to 70 with acute or convalescent COVID-19. CDR3s include the opening cysteine and the closing phenylalanine or tryptophan. Fields, in order: D gene, CDR3 length, J gene, clone size, V gene, CDR3 protein, CDR3 DNA. A D gene is named only where the DNA matches it firmly. Some rows mark clone size as missing; the rest say once, few, many or name a class of expanded clone.

d_gene: TRBD2
len: 16
j_gene: TRBJ2-7
abundance: few
v_gene: TRBV5-1
CDR3aa: CASSSGLAGAVYEQYF
CDR3nt: TGCGCCAGCAGCTCGGGACTAGCGGGAGCAGTTTACGAGCAGTACTTC

d_gene: -
len: 11
j_gene: TRBJ2-5
abundance: -
v_gene: TRBV20-1
CDR3aa: CSAPNQETQYF
CDR3nt: TGCAGTGCTCCCAATCAAGAGACCCAGTACTTC

d_gene: -
len: 15
j_gene: TRBJ1-1
abundance: -
v_gene: TRBV7-9
CDR3aa: CASSLDWGGGTEAFF
CDR3nt: TGTGCCAGCAGCTTAGATTGGGGCGGAGGGACTGAAGCTTTCTTT

d_gene: -
len: 13
j_gene: TRBJ1-2
abundance: -
v_gene: TRBV7-2
CDR3aa: CASSLLDNYGYTF
CDR3nt: TGTGCCAGCAGCCTGCTAGATAACTATGGCTACACCTTC

d_gene: TRBD1
len: 14
j_gene: TRBJ1-5
abundance: -
v_gene: TRBV19
CDR3aa: CASSSTGGSQPQHF
CDR3nt: TGTGCCAGTAGTAGTACAGGGGGAAGTCAGCCCCAGCATTTT

d_gene: TRBD1
len: 13
j_gene: TRBJ2-7
abundance: -
v_gene: TRBV19
CDR3aa: CASRDRETYEQYF
CDR3nt: TGTGCCAGCCGGGACAGGGAGACCTACGAGCAGTACTTC

d_gene: -
len: 16
j_gene: TRBJ2-2
abundance: once
v_gene: TRBV7-3
CDR3aa: CASSSQGGLNNGELFF
CDR3nt: TGTGCCAGCAGCTCCCAAGGAGGACTCAACAACGGGGAGCTGTTTTTT

d_gene: -
len: 13
j_gene: TRBJ2-1
abundance: -
v_gene: TRBV6-5
CDR3aa: CASKESSYNEQFF
CDR3nt: TGTGCCAGCAAAGAGAGCTCCTACAATGAGCAGTTCTTC

d_gene: -
len: 13
j_gene: TRBJ2-7
abundance: -
v_gene: TRBV5-4
CDR3aa: CASSPGRVSEQYF
CDR3nt: TGTGCCAGCAGCCCGGGCAGGGTCAGCGAGCAGTACTTC

d_gene: TRBD1
len: 15
j_gene: TRBJ1-1
abundance: -
v_gene: TRBV19
CDR3aa: CASSISGGQGSEAFF
CDR3nt: TGTGCCAGTAGTATATCAGGGGGACAGGGATCTGAAGCTTTCTTT

d_gene: -
len: 13
j_gene: TRBJ2-7
abundance: few
v_gene: TRBV7-6
CDR3aa: CASSLGLGYEQYF
CDR3nt: TGTGCCAGCAGCTTAGGACTAGGCTACGAGCAGTACTTC

d_gene: TRBD1
len: 14
j_gene: TRBJ1-5
abundance: -
v_gene: TRBV30
CDR3aa: CAWSVTGGDQPQHF
CDR3nt: TGTGCCTGGAGTGTAACAGGGGGAGATCAGCCCCAGCATTTT

d_gene: TRBD1
len: 15
j_gene: TRBJ1-2
abundance: -
v_gene: TRBV5-6
CDR3aa: CASSFGTGVLYGYTF
CDR3nt: TGTGCCAGCAGCTTCGGGACAGGGGTTCTCTATGGCTACACCTTC

d_gene: TRBD2
len: 16
j_gene: TRBJ2-1
abundance: -
v_gene: TRBV15
CDR3aa: CATSSDLAGRKNEQFF
CDR3nt: TGTGCCACCAGCAGTGACCTAGCGGGGAGGAAAAATGAGCAGTTCTTC

d_gene: -
len: 17
j_gene: TRBJ2-6
abundance: -
v_gene: TRBV7-3
CDR3aa: CASSLTGRFSGANVLTF
CDR3nt: TGTGCCAGCAGCTTAACGGGGCGGTTCTCTGGGGCCAACGTCCTGACTTTC

d_gene: -
len: 13
j_gene: TRBJ2-5
abundance: -
v_gene: TRBV19
CDR3aa: CASSWTHQETQYF
CDR3nt: TGTGCCAGTAGTTGGACACATCAAGAGACCCAGTACTTC